The rows below give T cell receptor beta chains drawn from one sample of a study of vaccination and CD4 T cells after COVID-19. The antigens for these receptors are not known. TCRdb reanalysed the PCR reads using MiXCR and keeps one entry per CDR3 protein. The data hold under 15,000 distinct CDR3 sequences, with 50% to 55% observed a single time. The sequenced material came from CD4+ T cells from blood, cultured in vitro. These receptor sequences come from a human donor who had recovered from COVID-19. The CDR3 runs from the conserved cysteine through the conserved F or W. Each record gives: clone size, J gene, V gene, D gene, CDR3 DNA, CDR3 protein. D genes are given only for firm matches. For some rows the clone size is stated as once, few or many, or as a class when expanded; others skip it.

>once|TRBJ2-1|TRBV11-2|TRBD2
TGTGCCAGCAGTCAGACTAGCGGGAGATACAATGAGCAGTTCTTC
CASSQTSGRYNEQFF
>-|TRBJ2-3|TRBV29-1|TRBD1
TGCAGCGTTCAGGACAGGGCTAGCACAGATACGCAGTATTTT
CSVQDRASTDTQYF
>-|TRBJ2-7|TRBV20-1|TRBD1
TGCAGCTCGGACGCGGGACAGGGGACCAGCGAGCAGTACTTC
CSSDAGQGTSEQYF
>-|TRBJ2-5|TRBV9|-
TGTGCCAGCAGCCCCGGGATAACGGAGACCCAGTACTTC
CASSPGITETQYF
>-|TRBJ2-1|TRBV5-4|-
TGTGCCAGCAGCTCCTACGGACCAGCCTCCTACAATGAGCAGTTCTTC
CASSSYGPASYNEQFF
>once|TRBJ1-1|TRBV6-1|-
TGTGCCAGCAATCAGGGGCCGGGCGGGGGATCTGGTGCTTTCTTT
CASNQGPGGGSGAFF
>-|TRBJ2-7|TRBV20-1|-
TGCAGTGCTAGGACTACTACCTACGAGCAGTACTTC
CSARTTTYEQYF
>once|TRBJ2-4|TRBV6-1|TRBD2
TGTGCCAGCAGTCGTAGCGGGAGCGTAGCCAAAAACATTCAGTACTTC
CASSRSGSVAKNIQYF
>-|TRBJ1-6|TRBV12-3/TRBV12-4|-
TGTGCCAGCAGCATATTGATCTCCTATAATTCACCCCTCCACTTT
CASSILISYNSPLHF
>-|TRBJ2-3|TRBV20-1|-
TGCAGTGCTAGAGTTGCGGGCCGGGTAGATACGCAGTATTTT
CSARVAGRVDTQYF
>-|TRBJ1-1|TRBV2|TRBD1
TGTGCCAGCAGCGGACAGGGAGGCGAAACGGCTTTCTTT
CASSGQGGETAFF
>few|TRBJ1-4|TRBV4-2|-
TGTGCCAGCAGCCAAGATGGAGGACAGCTTGAAAAACTGTTTTTT
CASSQDGGQLEKLFF
>-|TRBJ2-1|TRBV20-1|TRBD2
TGCAGTGCTAGGCGAATTAGCGGGGATTACAATGAGCAGTTCTTC
CSARRISGDYNEQFF
>-|TRBJ2-7|TRBV6-5|-
TGTGCCAGCAGTTTTTACAGGGACTACGAGCAGTACTTC
CASSFYRDYEQYF
>once|TRBJ1-1|TRBV7-9|-
TGTGCCAGCAGCTTAACACAGGGCGCTGAAGCTTTCTTT
CASSLTQGAEAFF
>-|TRBJ1-1|TRBV5-1|TRBD1
TGCGCCAGCAGCAGATCCGGGACAGGGGACATGAACACTGAAGCTTTCTTT
CASSRSGTGDMNTEAFF
>few|TRBJ2-7|TRBV4-1|-
TGCGCCAGCAGTCCGACTAGGAGCTCCTACGAGCAGTACTTC
CASSPTRSSYEQYF
>-|TRBJ2-1|TRBV2|-
TGTGCCAGCAGCGCGACCCACAATGAGCAGTTCTTC
CASSATHNEQFF
>-|TRBJ1-1|TRBV7-9|-
TGTGCCAGCAGCAATCACGGGGTGGACACTGAAGCTTTCTTT
CASSNHGVDTEAFF
>-|TRBJ2-2|TRBV2|-
TGTGCCAGCCGTATGTTGGGCCTGACCGGGGAGCTGTTTTTT
CASRMLGLTGELFF
>-|TRBJ2-2|TRBV20-1|-
TGCAGTGCTAGAGGAGGTACCGGGGAGCTGTTTTTT
CSARGGTGELFF
>-|TRBJ2-2|TRBV11-3|TRBD2
TGTGCCAGCAGCTTAGACTACGCCGGGACTAGCCGCACCGGGGAGCTGTTTTTT
CASSLDYAGTSRTGELFF
>-|TRBJ2-3|TRBV20-1|TRBD2
TGCAGTGCTAGAGATCGTCTAGCGGGAGGTTCCGATACGCAGTATTTT
CSARDRLAGGSDTQYF
>few|TRBJ1-6|TRBV3-1|TRBD1
TGTGCCAGCAATACAGGGGCCAATTCACCCCTCCACTTT
CASNTGANSPLHF
>-|TRBJ2-2|TRBV3-1|-
TGTGCCAGCAGTCGACAGGGAGGGGCCGGGGAGCTGTTTTTT
CASSRQGGAGELFF
>few|TRBJ2-7|TRBV7-6|-
TGTGCCAGCAGCTCCCCGGACAGATACGAGCAGTACTTC
CASSSPDRYEQYF
>-|TRBJ2-1|TRBV7-9|TRBD2
TGTGCCAGCAGCATTCGGCTAGCGGGAGCTTGGAATGAGCAGTTCTTC
CASSIRLAGAWNEQFF
>few|TRBJ1-5|TRBV2|-
TGTGCCAGCAGTGAAGCTCGGACTTCCCAGCATTTT
CASSEARTSQHF
>-|TRBJ1-2|TRBV28|-
TGTGCCAGCAGCCCCGGACTCCGCCGTGACGGCTACACCTTC
CASSPGLRRDGYTF
>-|TRBJ1-1|TRBV7-2|-
TGTGCCAGCAGCTTAGAGAGAATGAACACTGAAGCTTTCTTT
CASSLERMNTEAFF
>-|TRBJ2-3|TRBV9|-
TGTGCCAGCAGCGTAGATGGACAATCCACAGATACGCAGTATTTT
CASSVDGQSTDTQYF
>medium-sized|TRBJ2-2|TRBV10-3|-
TGTGCCATCAGTGCTTTTTCGGGGGGCTCCGGGGAGCTGTTTTTT
CAISAFSGGSGELFF
>-|TRBJ2-1|TRBV20-1|TRBD2
TGCAGTGCTAGAGATGGCGGGAGGGCGGGCAATGAGCAGTTCTTC
CSARDGGRAGNEQFF
>-|TRBJ1-1|TRBV20-1|-
TGCAGTGCTAGGGTCGGGGGGTCGGGGACTGAAGCTTTCTTT
CSARVGGSGTEAFF
>few|TRBJ1-1|TRBV18|TRBD1
TGTGCCAGCTCACCACAGGCAGGGGGCGCTCCTAGTGAAGCTTTCTTT
CASSPQAGGAPSEAFF
>-|TRBJ2-3|TRBV30|-
TGTGCCTGGAGTGGTGGACTCTTCACAGATACGCAGTATTTT
CAWSGGLFTDTQYF
>few|TRBJ2-1|TRBV6-1|-
TGTGCCCAGAGCCCCAGGGGCAGTGCGGGGGAGGGAGAGCAGTTCTTC
CAQSPRGSAGEGEQFF
>-|TRBJ2-3|TRBV15|-
TGTGCCACCAGCAGAGTCAGAGTGCCTAGCACAGATACGCAGTATTTT
CATSRVRVPSTDTQYF
>-|TRBJ2-1|TRBV14|TRBD2
TGTGCCAGCAGACCTTCTAGCGGGAGAGTCCATGAGCAGTTCTTC
CASRPSSGRVHEQFF
>few|TRBJ2-7|TRBV20-1|-
TGCAGTGCTAGTAAGGACTCCGAGCAGTACTTC
CSASKDSEQYF
>few|TRBJ2-2|TRBV20-1|-
TGCAGTGCTGGGGCTCCCCTGGGAATCGGGGAGCTGTTTTTT
CSAGAPLGIGELFF
>few|TRBJ2-3|TRBV27|TRBD1
TGTGCCAGCAGAGGTCAGGGGGCACCGCGCACAGATACGCAGTATTTT
CASRGQGAPRTDTQYF
>-|TRBJ2-7|TRBV7-9|-
TGTGCCAGCAGCTACCAGGGGGGGCAGGTCGGCGAGCAGTACTTC
CASSYQGGQVGEQYF
>-|TRBJ2-7|TRBV7-2|TRBD2
TGTGCCAGCAGCCCCTCGGGACTAGCGGGAGGAGGCGAGCAGTACTTC
CASSPSGLAGGGEQYF
>-|TRBJ2-1|TRBV6-2/TRBV6-3|TRBD1
TGTGCCAGCACCTATGACAGGGAGCCTTCAACCTACAATGAGCAGTTCTTC
CASTYDREPSTYNEQFF
>-|TRBJ2-3|TRBV20-1|-
TGCAGTGCTAGAGCTCGGGGTGTAAGCACAGATACGCAGTATTTT
CSARARGVSTDTQYF
>-|TRBJ2-3|TRBV20-1|-
TGCAGTATACGGAGCACAGATACGCAGTATTTT
CSIRSTDTQYF
>-|TRBJ2-5|TRBV20-1|TRBD2
TGCAGTGCTAGGGGACTAGCGATGACGGAGACCCAGTACTTC
CSARGLAMTETQYF
>-|TRBJ2-1|TRBV2|TRBD1
TGTGCCAGCCGGAGGAGACAGGGGGTCTGGAGCTCCTACAATGAGCAGTTCTTC
CASRRRQGVWSSYNEQFF
>-|TRBJ2-6|TRBV7-8|-
TGTGCCAGCAGTTCCCCAATTGGGGCCAACGTCCTGACTTTC
CASSSPIGANVLTF
>-|TRBJ2-3|TRBV29-1|-
TGCAGCGTGAGCGGAACTAGCACAGATACGCAGTATTTT
CSVSGTSTDTQYF
>few|TRBJ2-3|TRBV6-1|-
TGTGCCAGCAGTCCGACAGGCGGCACAGATACGCAGTATTTT
CASSPTGGTDTQYF
>large|TRBJ2-1|TRBV2|-
TGTGCCAGCAGAGACAGCATGAGCTCCTACAATGAGCAGTTCTTC
CASRDSMSSYNEQFF
>-|TRBJ2-1|TRBV20-1|TRBD2
TGCAGTGCCCCCGGACTAGGGTACAATGAGCAGTTCTTC
CSAPGLGYNEQFF
>-|TRBJ1-2|TRBV5-1|-
TGCGCCAGCAGCACCCACAGGGACGTTGGCTACACCTTC
CASSTHRDVGYTF
>few|TRBJ2-1|TRBV24-1|-
TGTGCCACCAGTGACCAAACCGGGAGCTCCTACAATGAGCAGTTCTTC
CATSDQTGSSYNEQFF
>-|TRBJ2-7|TRBV27|TRBD1
TGTGCCAGCAGTTCGTGGGACAGGACCGCTTACGAGCAGTACTTC
CASSSWDRTAYEQYF
>-|TRBJ2-1|TRBV7-9|-
TGTGCCAGCAGCTTAGTCGACCCCCGGTGGCCGTTCTTC
CASSLVDPRWPFF
>few|TRBJ2-3|TRBV2|-
TGTGCCAGCAGTGAAGCGACAGAAGCAGATACGCAGTATTTT
CASSEATEADTQYF